The 4 T cell receptor beta chains presented below share a single source sample, sequenced in a study of radiotherapy plus CTLA-4 blockade in lung cancer. Here immunoSEQ multiplex PCR was the method, and the copy in TCRdb shows in-frame clones only, minus some. The sample carries around 99,000 clones, approximately 86% recorded once. The sequencing here drew on peripheral blood, taken from a patient treated with radiotherapy plus ipilimumab. These receptors came from a human donor with non-small cell lung cancer that progressed on radiotherapy plus ipilimumab.

The V and J genes are TRBV11-3 and TRBJ1-4; D call uncertain. CDR1 is SGHNT, CDR2 YENEEA, per germline. The CDR3 runs to 16 residues. V was clipped by 1 base and J by 2 bases, with 11 bases between them. The DNA for the CDR3 is TGTGCCAGCAGCTTAGGGCTTCGGAACACTAATGAAAAACTGTTTTTT. Residues: CASSLGLRNTNEKLFF. Drawing the rest from reference TRBV11-3 and TRBJ1-4, the complete variable domain is EAGVVQSPRYKIIEKKQPVAFWCNPISGHNTLYWYLQNLGQGPELLIRYENEEAVDDSQLPKDRFSAERLKGVDSTLKIQPAELGDSAVYLCASSLGLRNTNEKLFFGSGTQLSVL.

On this clone itself: Distinct nucleotide sequences in the sample also encode this CDR3. The DNA for the CDR3 is TGCAGCGTGGGACAGGGGTCCTACGAGCAGTACTTC. Amino acid sequence: CSVGQGSYEQYF. The chain carries TRBV29-1 and TRBJ2-7; 10 nucleotides agree with TRBD1. V lost 6 bases and J lost 1; bases outside the gene matches: 0. The CDR3 loop spans 12 amino acids. Germline V gives CDR1 SQVTM, CDR2 ANQGSEA.

J is TRBJ2-1 and V is TRBV6-1, with TRBD2 identical over 12 bases. V lost 5 bases and J lost 6; bases outside the gene matches: 2. The germline V gene has CDR1 MNHNS and CDR2 SASEGT. The CDR3 loop spans 14 amino acids. CDR3 nucleotide sequence: TGTGCCAGCAGTACTAGCGGGGGGCTCAATGAGCAGTTCTTC. It yields the protein CASSTSGGLNEQFF.

J is TRBJ1-1 and V is TRBV6-1, with TRBD1 matching over 8 bases. This CDR3 has 14 residues. The germline V gene encodes CDR1 MNHNS and CDR2 SASEGT. V trimming: 7 bases; J trimming: 10 bases; junction bases outside the gene matches: 14. The CDR3 protein is CASIDGAGGNRAFF. CDR3 bases: TGTGCCAGCATCGATGGGGCAGGGGGCAATCGAGCTTTCTTT.